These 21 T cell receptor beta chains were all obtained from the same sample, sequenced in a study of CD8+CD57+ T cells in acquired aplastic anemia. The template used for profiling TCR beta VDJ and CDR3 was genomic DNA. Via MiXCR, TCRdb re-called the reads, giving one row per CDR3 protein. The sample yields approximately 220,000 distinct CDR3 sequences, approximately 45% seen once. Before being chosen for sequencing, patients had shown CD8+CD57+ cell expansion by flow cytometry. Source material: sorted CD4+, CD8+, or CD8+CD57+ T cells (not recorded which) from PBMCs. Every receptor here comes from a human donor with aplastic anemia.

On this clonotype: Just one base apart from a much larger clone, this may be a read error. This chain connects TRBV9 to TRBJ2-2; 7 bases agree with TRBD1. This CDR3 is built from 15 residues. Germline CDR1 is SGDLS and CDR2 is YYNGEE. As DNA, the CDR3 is TGTGCCGGCAGCGTAGGAGATCAGGGGGCCGGGGAGCTGTTTTTT. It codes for CAGSVGDQGAGELFF.

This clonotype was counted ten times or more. The CDR3 region has the DNA TGTGCCAGCAGCACAGCTAGGATGCCGTCCTATAATTCACCCCTCCACTTT. It encodes CASSTARMPSYNSPLHF. The genes are TRBV7-9 and TRBJ1-6; D uncertain. Trimming cost V 5 bases and J 1 base, with 15 bases left between them. The germline gives CDR1 SEHNR, CDR2 FQNEAQ (reference sequence). The CDR3 covers 17 residues.

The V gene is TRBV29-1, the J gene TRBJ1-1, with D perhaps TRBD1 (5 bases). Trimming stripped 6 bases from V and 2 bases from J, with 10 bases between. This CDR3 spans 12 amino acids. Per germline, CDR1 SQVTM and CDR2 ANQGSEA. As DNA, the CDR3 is TGCAGCGTAGCAGGGCTAAACACTGAAGCTTTCTTT. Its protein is CSVAGLNTEAFF.

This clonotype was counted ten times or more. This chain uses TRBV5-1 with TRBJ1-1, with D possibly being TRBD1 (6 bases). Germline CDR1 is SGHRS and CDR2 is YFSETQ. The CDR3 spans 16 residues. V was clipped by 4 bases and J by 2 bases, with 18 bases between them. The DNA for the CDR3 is TGCGCCAGCAGCAACTTGGACAGTTCTAAAAACACTGAAGCTTTCTTT. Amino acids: CASSNLDSSKNTEAFF. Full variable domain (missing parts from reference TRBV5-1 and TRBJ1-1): KAGVTQTPRYLIKTRGQQVTLSCSPISGHRSVSWYQQTPGQGLQFLFEYFSETQRNKGNFPGRFSGRQFSNSRSEMNVSTLELGDSALYLCASSNLDSSKNTEAFFGQGTRLTVV.

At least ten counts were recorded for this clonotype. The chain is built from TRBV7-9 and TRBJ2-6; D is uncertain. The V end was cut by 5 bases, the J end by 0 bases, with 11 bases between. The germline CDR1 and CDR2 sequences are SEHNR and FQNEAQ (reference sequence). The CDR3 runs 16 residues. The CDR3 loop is CASSDLVRSGANVLTF. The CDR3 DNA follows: TGTGCCAGCAGCGACCTGGTCCGCTCTGGGGCCAACGTCCTGACTTTC.

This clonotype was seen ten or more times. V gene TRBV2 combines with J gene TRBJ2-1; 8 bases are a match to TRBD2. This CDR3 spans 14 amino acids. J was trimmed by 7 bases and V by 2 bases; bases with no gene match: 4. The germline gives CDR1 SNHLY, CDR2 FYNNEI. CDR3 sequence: CASSETAGDNEQFF. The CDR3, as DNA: TGTGCCAGCAGTGAAACAGCGGGAGATAATGAGCAGTTCTTC.

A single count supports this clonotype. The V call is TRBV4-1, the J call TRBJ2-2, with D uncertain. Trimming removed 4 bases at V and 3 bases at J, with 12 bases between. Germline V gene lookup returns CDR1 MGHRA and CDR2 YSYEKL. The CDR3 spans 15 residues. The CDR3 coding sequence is TGCGCCAGCAGCCGCGAAACGACCTACACCGGGGAGCTGTTTTTT. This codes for CASSRETTYTGELFF.

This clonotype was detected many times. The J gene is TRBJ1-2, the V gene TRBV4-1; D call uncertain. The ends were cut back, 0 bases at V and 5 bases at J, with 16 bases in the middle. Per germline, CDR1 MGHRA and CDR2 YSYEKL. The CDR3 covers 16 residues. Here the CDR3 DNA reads TGCGCCAGCAGCCAAGATAAGGAACAGTTAATTTATGGCTACACCTTC. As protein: CASSQDKEQLIYGYTF.

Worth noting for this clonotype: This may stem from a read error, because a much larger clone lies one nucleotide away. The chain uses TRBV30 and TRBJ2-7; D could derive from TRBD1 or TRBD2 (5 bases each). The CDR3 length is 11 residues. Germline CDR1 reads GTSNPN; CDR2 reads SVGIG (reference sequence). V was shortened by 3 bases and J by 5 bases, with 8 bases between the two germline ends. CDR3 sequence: CAWSLGDEQYF. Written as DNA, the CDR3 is TGTGCCTGGAGCTTGGGGGACGAGCAGTACTTC.

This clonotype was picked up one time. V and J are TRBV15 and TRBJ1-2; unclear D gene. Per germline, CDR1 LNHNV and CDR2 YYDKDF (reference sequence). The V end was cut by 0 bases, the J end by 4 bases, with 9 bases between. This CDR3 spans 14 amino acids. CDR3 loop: CATSRDGVPYGYTF. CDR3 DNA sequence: TGTGCCACCAGCAGAGACGGGGTGCCCTATGGCTACACCTTC.

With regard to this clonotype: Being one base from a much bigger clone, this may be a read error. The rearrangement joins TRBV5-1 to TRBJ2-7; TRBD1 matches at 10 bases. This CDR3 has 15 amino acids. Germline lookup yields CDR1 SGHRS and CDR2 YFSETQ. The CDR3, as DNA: TGTGCCTGCAGCCCCGGACAGGGGGAAGGCTACGAGCAGTACTTC. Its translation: CACSPGQGEGYEQYF.

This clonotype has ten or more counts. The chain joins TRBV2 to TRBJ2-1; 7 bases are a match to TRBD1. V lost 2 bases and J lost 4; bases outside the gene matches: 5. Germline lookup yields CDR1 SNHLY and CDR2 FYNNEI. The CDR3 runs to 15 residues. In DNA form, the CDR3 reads TGTGCCAGCAGTGAATTAGGGACAGAATACAATGAGCAGTTCTTC. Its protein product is CASSELGTEYNEQFF. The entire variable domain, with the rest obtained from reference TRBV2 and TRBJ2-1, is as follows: EPEVTQTPSHQVTQMGQEVILRCVPISNHLYFYWYRQILGQKVEFLVSFYNNEISEKSEIFDDQFSVERPDGSNFTLKIRSTKLEDSAMYFCASSELGTEYNEQFFGPGTRLTVL.

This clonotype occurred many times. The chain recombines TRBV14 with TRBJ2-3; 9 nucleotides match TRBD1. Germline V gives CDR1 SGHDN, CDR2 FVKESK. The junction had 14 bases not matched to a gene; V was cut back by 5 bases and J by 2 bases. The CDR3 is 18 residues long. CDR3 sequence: CASSRGQGRSTDTDTQYF. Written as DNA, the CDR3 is TGTGCCAGCAGCAGGGGACAGGGACGCTCCACTGACACAGATACGCAGTATTTT.

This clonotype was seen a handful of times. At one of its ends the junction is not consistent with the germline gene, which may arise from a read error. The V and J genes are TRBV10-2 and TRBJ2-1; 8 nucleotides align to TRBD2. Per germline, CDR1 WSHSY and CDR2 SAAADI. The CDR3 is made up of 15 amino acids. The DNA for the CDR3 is TGCGCCAGTTGGGGAGGGACTAGACCTTACAGTGAGCAGTTCTTC. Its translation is CASWGGTRPYSEQFF.

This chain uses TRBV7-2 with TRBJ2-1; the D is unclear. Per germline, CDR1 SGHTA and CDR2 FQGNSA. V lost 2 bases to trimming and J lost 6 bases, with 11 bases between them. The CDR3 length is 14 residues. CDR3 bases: TGTGCCAGCAGCTTACAGCGACTCCGCAATGAGCAGTTCTTC. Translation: CASSLQRLRNEQFF.

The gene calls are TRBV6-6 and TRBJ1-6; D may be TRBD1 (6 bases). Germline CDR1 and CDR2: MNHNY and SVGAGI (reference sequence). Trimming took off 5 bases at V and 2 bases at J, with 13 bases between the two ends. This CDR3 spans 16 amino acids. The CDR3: CASSPKKGAYNSPLHF. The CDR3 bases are TGTGCCAGCAGTCCCAAGAAGGGGGCCTATAATTCACCCCTCCACTTT.

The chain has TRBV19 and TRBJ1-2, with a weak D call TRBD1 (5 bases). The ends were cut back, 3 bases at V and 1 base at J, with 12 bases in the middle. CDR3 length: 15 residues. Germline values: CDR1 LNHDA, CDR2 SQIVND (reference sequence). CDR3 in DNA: TGTGCCAGTAGTATTGGACGACAGTTTAACTATGGCTACACCTTC. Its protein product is CASSIGRQFNYGYTF.

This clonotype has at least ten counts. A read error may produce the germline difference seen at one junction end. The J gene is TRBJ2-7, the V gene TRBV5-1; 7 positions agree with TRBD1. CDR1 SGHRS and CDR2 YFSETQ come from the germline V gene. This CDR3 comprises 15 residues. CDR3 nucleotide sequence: TGTGCCAGCAGCTTGGGGGACAGCGCAACCTACGAGCAGTACTTC. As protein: CASSLGDSATYEQYF.

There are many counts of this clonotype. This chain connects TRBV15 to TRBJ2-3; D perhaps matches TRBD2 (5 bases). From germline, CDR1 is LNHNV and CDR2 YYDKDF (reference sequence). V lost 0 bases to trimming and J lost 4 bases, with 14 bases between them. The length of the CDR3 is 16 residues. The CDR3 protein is CATSRDASYGADTQYF. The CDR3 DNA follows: TGTGCCACCAGCAGAGATGCTAGCTATGGAGCAGATACGCAGTATTTT.

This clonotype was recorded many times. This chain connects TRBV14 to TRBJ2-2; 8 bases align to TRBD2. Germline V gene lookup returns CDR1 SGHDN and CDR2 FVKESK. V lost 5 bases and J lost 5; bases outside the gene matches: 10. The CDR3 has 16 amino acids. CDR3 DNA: TGTGCCAGCAGCGAACTAAGAGCGGGAGATACCGGGGAGCTGTTTTTT. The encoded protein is CASSELRAGDTGELFF.

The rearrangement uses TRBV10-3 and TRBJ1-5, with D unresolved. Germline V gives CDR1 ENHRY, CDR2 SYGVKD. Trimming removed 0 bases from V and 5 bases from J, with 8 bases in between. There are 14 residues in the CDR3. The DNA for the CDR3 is TGTGCCATCAGTGAGTCTAACGGAGATCAGCCCCAGCATTTT. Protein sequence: CAISESNGDQPQHF.